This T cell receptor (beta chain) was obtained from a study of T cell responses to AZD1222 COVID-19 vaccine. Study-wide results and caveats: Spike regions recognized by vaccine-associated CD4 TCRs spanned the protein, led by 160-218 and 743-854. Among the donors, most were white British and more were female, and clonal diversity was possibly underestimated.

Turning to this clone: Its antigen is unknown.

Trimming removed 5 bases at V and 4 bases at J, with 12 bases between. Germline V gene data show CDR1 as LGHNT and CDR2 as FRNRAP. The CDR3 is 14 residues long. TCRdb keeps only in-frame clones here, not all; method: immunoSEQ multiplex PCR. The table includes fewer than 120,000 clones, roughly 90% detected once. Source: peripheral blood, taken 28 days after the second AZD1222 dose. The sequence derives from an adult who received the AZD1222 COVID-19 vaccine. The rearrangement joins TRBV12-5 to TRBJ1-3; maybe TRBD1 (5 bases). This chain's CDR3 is CASGNTPGGNTIYF. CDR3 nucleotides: TGTGCTAGTGGTAACACACCAGGGGGAAACACCATATATTTT.